The T cell receptor (beta chain) under discussion was sequenced for a study of technical replicates of blood from a few donors (dated by TCRdb to about 2017). Points on this clone: Which antigen it targets is not known. Base qualities are not recorded, but no much larger clone differs from it by a single base.

Library preparation employed the immunoSEQ multiplex PCR assay. Not all clones reach the TCRdb copy of this immuneACCESS table, which keeps in-frame sequences only. Checked studies attribute under half of the gap to unresolved V genes and leave the rest unexplained. Within this sample are tens of thousands of clones, with 96% of them counted one time only. Clones ranked in the top ten supply around 0.33% of the sample. CDR1 and CDR2 (SGHTA, FQGTGA) derive from the germline V gene. From the cysteine up to the phenylalanine, the CDR3 has a length of 17 residues. Left in the record is the CDR3 DNA by itself, 51 bases read in frame from the first base. Unmatched junction bases come to 11, with V trimmed by 2 bases and J by 2 bases.

Sequencing was performed on T cells isolated from PBMCs. This sequence uses TRBV7-3 and TRBJ2-7; 8 middle bases align to TRBD2. This TCR came from a human donor in good health. CDR3 protein: CASSLSSLREVPYEQYF. The base sequence is TGTGCCAGCAGCTTATCGTCATTGCGGGAGGTCCCCTACGAGCAGTACTTC.